This TCR beta chain comes out of a study of early T cells in non-severe SARS-CoV-2 infection. General study points: Matching with VDJdb favored anti-spike CD8 responses (missing private and CD4 specificities).

Trimming stripped 3 bases from V and 4 bases from J, with 10 bases between. The CDR3 runs 14 residues. The germline gives CDR1 MGHDK, CDR2 SYGVNS. With regard to this clonotype: Antigen: not known.

cDNA molecules, individually, were tagged with unique molecular identifiers. MiXCR, run by TCRdb on the 5' RACE reads, gives a single entry per CDR3 protein. The repertoire holds tens of thousands of distinct CDR3 sequences, with 14% to 15% as singletons. Sequenced: whole blood. V and J are TRBV25-1 and TRBJ2-1; D gene unclear. This clonotype was obtained from an adult who was a healthcare worker with PCR-confirmed SARS-CoV-2 infection or an uninfected control (not recorded which). The CDR3 DNA is TGTGCCAGCAGTGATTCCGTTTTGTACAATGAGCAGTTCTTC. This encodes CASSDSVLYNEQFF.